This passage covers 12 T cell receptor beta chains from one sample sequenced in a study of a mutant IDH1 vaccine in newly diagnosed glioma. The time point denotes: week 5, during vaccination. Vaccination used 300 ug of mutant IDH1 20-mer peptide per dose, with topical imiquimod. Sequencing used immunoSEQ multiplex PCR; TCRdb keeps in-frame clones, though not all of them. The data show roughly 50,000 clones, around 78% seen once. Their recognized antigens are unknown. Source: PBMCs, taken from a glioma patient whose treatment included an IDH1 peptide vaccine. The origin of the receptors is a middle-aged woman with glioma.

The CDR3 loop is CATSRDPRVQETQYF. CDR3 DNA: TGTGCCACCAGCAGAGATCCCAGGGTACAAGAGACCCAGTACTTC. V and J are TRBV15 and TRBJ2-5, with a weak D call TRBD1 (5 bases). V was cut by 0 bases and J by 2 bases, with 10 bases left in between. CDR1 is LNHNV and CDR2 is YYDKDF in the germline V gene (reference sequence). This CDR3 comprises 15 residues. The entire variable domain, with the rest obtained from reference TRBV15 and TRBJ2-5, is as follows: DAMVIQNPRYQVTQFGKPVTLSCSQTLNHNVMYWYQQKSSQAPKLLFHYYDKDFNNEADTPDNFQSRRPNTSFCFLDIRSPGLGDTAMYLCATSRDPRVQETQYFGPGTRLLVL.

As DNA, the CDR3 is TGCGCCAGCAGCCAAGTAGATATGGGGTTAAGTAATTCACCCCTCCACTTT. Its protein product is CASSQVDMGLSNSPLHF. The rearrangement joins TRBV4-1 to TRBJ1-6, with D hard to call. CDR1 and CDR2 (germline): MGHRA, YSYEKL. V dropped 1 base and J dropped 6 bases, with 16 bases sitting between them. This CDR3 comprises 17 residues.

The chain links TRBV7-8 to TRBJ2-1, with 8 bases that match TRBD2. Germline assignment: CDR1 SGHVS and CDR2 FQNEAQ. J lost 4 bases, V lost 4 bases, and 12 bases had no gene match. The CDR3 covers 17 residues. The CDR3 DNA is TGTGCCAGCAGCTCCCCCTCCGACGGGGGGGGTTACAATGAGCAGTTCTTC. Translated: CASSSPSDGGGYNEQFF.

A few counts support this clone. V and J are TRBV14 and TRBJ1-3; possibly TRBD1 for D (6 bases). Germline CDR1 reads SGHDN; CDR2 reads FVKESK. The V end was cut by 2 bases, the J end by 0 bases, with 17 bases between. CDR3 size: 18 residues. The CDR3: CASSQFVRDTTSGNTIYF. DNA for the CDR3: TGTGCCAGCAGCCAATTTGTTAGGGACACCACCTCTGGAAACACCATATATTTT. Together with reference TRBV14 and TRBJ1-3, the CDR3 gives the full variable domain: EAGVTQFPSHSVIEKGQTVTLRCDPISGHDNLYWYRRVMGKEIKFLLHFVKESKQDESGMPNNRFLAERTGGTYSTLKVQPAELEDSGVYFCASSQFVRDTTSGNTIYFGEGSWLTVV.

The rearrangement links TRBV7-9 to TRBJ1-2; D is possibly TRBD1 (5 bases). Germline V lookup: CDR1 SEHNR, CDR2 FQNEAQ (reference sequence). The CDR3 is made up of 15 amino acids. V shed 0 bases and J shed 5 bases, with 13 bases lying between them. The CDR3 loop reads CASSLAGGTVYGYTF. The CDR3 DNA is TGTGCCAGCAGCTTAGCGGGGGGGACGGTATATGGCTACACCTTC.

The V call is TRBV2, the J call TRBJ1-2; D might be TRBD1 (6 bases). Germline loops: CDR1 SNHLY, CDR2 FYNNEI. The CDR3 has 12 amino acids. Trimming left V 4 bases short and J 7 bases short, with 10 bases between. This chain's CDR3 is CASSGTVFGYTF. For the CDR3, the DNA is TGTGCCAGCAGTGGGACAGTGTTTGGCTACACCTTC.

The genes are TRBV4-3 and TRBJ1-2; 8 bases line up with TRBD1. The V segment lost 1 base and the J segment 8 bases; nucleotides outside the gene matches: 6. The V gene's germline CDR1 is LGHNA and CDR2 YSLEER. There are 14 residues in the CDR3. The CDR3 spells CASSQGDRGGGYTF. CDR3 nucleotides: TGCGCCAGCAGCCAAGGAGACAGGGGTGGGGGCTACACCTTC.

Here the CDR3 reads CASSLTWDSSYEQYF. CDR3 nucleotides: TGCGCCAGCAGCTTGACTTGGGACAGCTCCTACGAGCAGTACTTC. V gene TRBV5-1 combines with J gene TRBJ2-7; 7 bases align to TRBD1. This CDR3 region has 15 residues. Germline V lookup: CDR1 SGHRS, CDR2 YFSETQ. Trimming removed 1 base from V and 0 bases from J; junction bases left unmatched: 4.

The chain uses TRBV9 and TRBJ2-3, with 7 bases that match TRBD2. V shed 0 bases, J shed 4 bases, and the junction held 5 bases outside the gene matches. Germline V gene data show CDR1 as SGDLS and CDR2 as YYNGEE. The CDR3 runs to 15 residues. This CDR3 reads CASSVGLASPDTQYF. CDR3 sequence (DNA): TGTGCCAGCAGCGTAGGACTAGCCTCCCCAGATACGCAGTATTTT.

The chain links TRBV6-5 to TRBJ2-3; maybe TRBD1 (6 bases). The CDR3 has 13 residues. V was trimmed by 6 bases and J by 3 bases, leaving 10 bases between them. In germline, CDR1 is MNHEY, CDR2 SVGAGI. This CDR3 reads CASRFTGTDTQYF. The CDR3 nucleotides are TGTGCCAGCAGATTCACAGGGACAGATACGCAGTATTTT.

The chain couples TRBV5-1 to TRBJ2-5; possibly TRBD1 for D (6 bases). CDR3 length: 15 residues. Trimming removed 6 bases from V and 2 bases from J, with 17 bases in between. Germline assignment: CDR1 SGHRS and CDR2 YFSETQ. CDR3 loop: CASTPPGAPQETQYF. In nucleotides, the CDR3 is TGCGCCAGCACCCCCCCAGGGGCGCCTCAAGAGACCCAGTACTTC.

The chain links TRBV6-1 to TRBJ1-3, with D maybe TRBD1 (6 bases). V was pared by 4 bases and J by 6 bases, with 19 bases between. The CDR3 covers 16 residues. Germline assignment: CDR1 MNHNS and CDR2 SASEGT. CDR3 loop: CASSVSTGSSENTIYF. The CDR3 bases are TGTGCCAGCAGTGTATCCACAGGGTCCTCGGAAAACACCATATATTTT.